This is a list of T cell receptor beta chains from one sample in a study of T-cell reconstitution after alpha-beta-depleted transplantation in children. TCRdb called the PCR reads again in MiXCR, with one record for every CDR3 protein. In the table there are about 270,000 distinct CDR3 sequences, 9.5% to 10% of which are singletons. The sample consisted of PBMCs from the stem cell graft donor, taken from the stem cell graft. These receptors were collected from a human donor who donated a stem cell graft to a child with SCID. The CDR3 runs from the conserved cysteine through the conserved F or W. D genes are given only for firm matches. The size entry is marked missing in some rows and otherwise reads once, few, many or a size class.

>TRBD1|many|TRBV12-3/TRBV12-4|TRBJ2-7
TGTGCCAGCAGCACTCCTCGACAGGGAGTTACCTACGAGCAGTACTTC
CASSTPRQGVTYEQYF
>NA|few|TRBV5-1|TRBJ2-3
TGCGCCAGCAGCTTGGCCAACGGGTTTGGAGATACGCAGTATTTT
CASSLANGFGDTQYF
>NA|NA|TRBV27|TRBJ2-7
TGTGCCAGCAGTTTAGGAGGGGCAGGGACGCAGTACTTC
CASSLGGAGTQYF
>NA|few|TRBV5-1|TRBJ2-7
TGCGCCAGCAGCTTGGAGGACCCGCGCCACGAGCAGTACTTC
CASSLEDPRHEQYF
>TRBD2|NA|TRBV20-1|TRBJ2-1
TGCAGTGCTTCCAAAGGACTAGCCGATGAGCAGTTCTTC
CSASKGLADEQFF
>NA|few|TRBV6-1|TRBJ2-4
TGTGCCAGCAGTACGAAGGGGGTGGGAAACATTCAGTACTTC
CASSTKGVGNIQYF
>NA|many|TRBV20-1|TRBJ2-5
TGCAGTGCTAGAGATGGGGGCCGCCAAGAGACCCAGTACTTC
CSARDGGRQETQYF
>NA|NA|TRBV5-1|TRBJ2-3
TGCGCCAGCTCGAGCGGAGACACAGATACGCAGTATTTT
CASSSGDTDTQYF
>TRBD2|many|TRBV12-3/TRBV12-4|TRBJ2-7
TGTGCCAGCAGTTTCGGACTAGGTCCCTACGAGCAGTACTTC
CASSFGLGPYEQYF
>NA|NA|TRBV7-9|TRBJ1-2
TGTGCCAGCACTGCTAACTATGGCTACACCTTC
CASTANYGYTF
>NA|few|TRBV10-2|TRBJ2-1
TGCGCCAGCAAATCCGGTCTGGGGGGTGAGCAGTTCTTC
CASKSGLGGEQFF
>TRBD2|NA|TRBV6-5|TRBJ2-2
TGTGCCAGCAGTTGGGGGGGGTTATCCGGGGAGCTGTTTTTT
CASSWGGLSGELFF
>NA|few|TRBV5-4|TRBJ1-1
TGTGCCAGCAGCGTCGGGGGGGCAAGAAACACTGAAGCTTTCTTT
CASSVGGARNTEAFF
>NA|few|TRBV19|TRBJ1-1
TGTGCCAGTAGTATTCAGGCAGCCTACACTGAAGCTTTCTTT
CASSIQAAYTEAFF
>NA|NA|TRBV19|TRBJ2-4
TGTGCCAGCCAACGGGGACACCAGAACATTCAGTACTTC
CASQRGHQNIQYF
>NA|NA|TRBV7-3|TRBJ2-5
TGTGCCAGCAGCTCCACCCCCGGGGAGACCCAGTACTTC
CASSSTPGETQYF
>NA|NA|TRBV7-7|TRBJ2-5
TGTGCTAGCAGCTTAGGACCGGTGAAAGAGACCCAGTACTTC
CASSLGPVKETQYF
>TRBD1|many|TRBV6-5|TRBJ2-7
TGTGCCAGCAGCACTGGGGGGGACAGGGGCTACGAGCAGTACTTC
CASSTGGDRGYEQYF
>TRBD1|once|TRBV4-1|TRBJ2-7
TGCGCCAGCAGTCGGGGACAGGATGACGAGCAGTACTTC
CASSRGQDDEQYF
>TRBD1|NA|TRBV5-1|TRBJ2-7
TGCGCCAGCAGCCCGGGACAGGGGCTGAGGGAGCAGTACTTC
CASSPGQGLREQYF
>NA|NA|TRBV6-5|TRBJ2-7
TGTGCCAGCAGTTACCTCGACACGGTAGAGCAGTACTTC
CASSYLDTVEQYF
>TRBD2|many|TRBV20-1|TRBJ2-3
TGCAGTGCTCGTCTAGCGGGAACAGATACGCAGTATTTT
CSARLAGTDTQYF
>NA|NA|TRBV25-1|TRBJ2-1
TGTGCCAGCAGTGAAATGGAGGGGGCCCACAATGAGCAGTTCTTC
CASSEMEGAHNEQFF
>NA|NA|TRBV9|TRBJ2-5
TGTGCCAGCAGCGTCGGTGGCGGACCCCTGAAGGAGACCCAGTACTTC
CASSVGGGPLKETQYF
>NA|few|TRBV12-3/TRBV12-4|TRBJ2-7
TGTGCCAGCAGGCGGGCCGACAGATACGAGCAGTACTTC
CASRRADRYEQYF
>NA|few|TRBV7-6|TRBJ1-1
TGTGCCAGCAGTTCAACAGGGATTTTGTCTGAAGCTTTCTTT
CASSSTGILSEAFF
>NA|NA|TRBV7-8|TRBJ2-5
TGTGCCAGCAGCCTGGGCCGGGAGCTTAGTGGGACCCAGTACTTC
CASSLGRELSGTQYF
>NA|few|TRBV4-1|TRBJ1-2
TGCGCCAGCAGCCAAGATGGGGGGAACTATGGCTACACCTTC
CASSQDGGNYGYTF
>NA|many|TRBV5-1|TRBJ2-1
TGCGCCAGCAGCTTCGGCGGCGGATCCTACAATGAGCAGTTCTTC
CASSFGGGSYNEQFF
>NA|NA|TRBV7-9|TRBJ2-7
TGTGCCAGCAGCAACAGAGGCGCGTACGAGCAGTACTTC
CASSNRGAYEQYF
>NA|NA|TRBV7-8|TRBJ2-2
TGTGCCAGCAGCTTACAACAGGGGAGGATTATCACCGGGGAGCTGTTTTTT
CASSLQQGRIITGELFF
>NA|NA|TRBV5-3|TRBJ2-4
TGTGCCAGAAGCCCCGACTGGACAGAGGACAAAAACATTCAGTACTTC
CARSPDWTEDKNIQYF